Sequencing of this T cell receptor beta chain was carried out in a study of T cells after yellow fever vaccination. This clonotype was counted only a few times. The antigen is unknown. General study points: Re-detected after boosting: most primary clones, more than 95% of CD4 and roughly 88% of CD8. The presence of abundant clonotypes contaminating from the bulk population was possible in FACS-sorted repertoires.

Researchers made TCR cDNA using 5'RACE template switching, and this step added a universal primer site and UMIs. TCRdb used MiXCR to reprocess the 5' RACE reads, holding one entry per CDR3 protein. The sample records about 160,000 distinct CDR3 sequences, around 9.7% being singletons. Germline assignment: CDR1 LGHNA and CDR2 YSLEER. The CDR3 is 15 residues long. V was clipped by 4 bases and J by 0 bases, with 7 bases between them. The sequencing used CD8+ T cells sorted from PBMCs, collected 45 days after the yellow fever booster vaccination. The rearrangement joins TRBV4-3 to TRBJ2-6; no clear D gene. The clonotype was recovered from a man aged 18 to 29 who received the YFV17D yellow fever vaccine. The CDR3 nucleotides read TGCGCCAGCAGCCTCCGTAACTCTGGGGCCAACGTCCTGACTTTC. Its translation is CASSLRNSGANVLTF.